This TCR beta chain is drawn from a study of cytomegalovirus exposure and HLA in healthy donors. Broader study findings: Presence/absence analyses assumed roughly uniform sequencing depth across donors. The study dropped some indistinguishable V segments, TRBV6-2 and TRBV6-3 among them.

On this clone: The antigen remains undetermined.

PCR used 60 Vbeta primers and 13 Jbeta primers. TCRdb keeps only in-frame clones here, not all; method: immunoSEQ multiplex PCR. The sample lists about 98,000 clones, 80% to 90% occurring once. Germline V lookup: CDR1 KGHSH, CDR2 LQKENI. This CDR3 is built from 17 residues. With V trimmed by 1 base and J by 1 base, 7 bases remained unmatched. This chain connects TRBV18 to TRBJ2-5; 9 bases line up with TRBD1. The source material was PBMCs. The TCR originated in a man in his forties in good health and CMV-seronegative. This CDR3 is CASSPRIQGATQETQYF. In DNA form, the CDR3 reads TGTGCCAGCTCACCACGCATACAGGGGGCGACCCAAGAGACCCAGTACTTC.